This is a list of T cell receptor beta chains from one sample in a study of cytomegalovirus exposure and HLA in healthy donors. Libraries were prepared by immunoSEQ multiplex PCR; TCRdb keeps only in-frame clonotypes and omits some of them. Of under 200,000 clones listed, around 84% were seen once; the top ten hold 3% to 3.5%. The sample was PBMCs. These receptors all stem from a woman aged 40 to 55 in good health and CMV-seronegative. CDR3s include the opening cysteine and the closing phenylalanine or tryptophan. D genes are given only for firm matches. Clone size is shown for a subset of rows, as once, few, many or a class of expanded clone.

len: 10; v_gene: TRBV29-1; d_gene: NA; j_gene: TRBJ2-1; abundance: few; CDR3nt: TGCAGCGCATTCTACAATGAGCAGTTCTTC; CDR3aa: CSAFYNEQFF
len: 14; v_gene: TRBV19; d_gene: NA; j_gene: TRBJ1-1; abundance: NA; CDR3nt: TGTGCCAGTAGTATCCAGGGGACAAACACTGAAGCTTTCTTT; CDR3aa: CASSIQGTNTEAFF
len: 18; v_gene: TRBV18; d_gene: NA; j_gene: TRBJ1-3; abundance: NA; CDR3nt: TGTGCCAGCTCACTGGTGACAGTTCCCTCTAGCTCTGGAAACACCATATATTTT; CDR3aa: CASSLVTVPSSSGNTIYF
len: 15; v_gene: TRBV19; d_gene: NA; j_gene: TRBJ1-6; abundance: NA; CDR3nt: TGTGCCAGTAGTGTTCAGGGAATAGGGTATTCACCCCTCCACTTT; CDR3aa: CASSVQGIGYSPLHF
len: 15; v_gene: TRBV7-9; d_gene: TRBD1; j_gene: TRBJ1-1; abundance: NA; CDR3nt: TGTGCCAGCACACCACCGGGACAGCTTAACACTGAAGCTTTCTTT; CDR3aa: CASTPPGQLNTEAFF
len: 17; v_gene: TRBV2; d_gene: TRBD2; j_gene: TRBJ2-3; abundance: few; CDR3nt: TGTGCCAGCAGCAGGACTAGCGGGGGCCTAGGGACAGATACGCAGTATTTT; CDR3aa: CASSRTSGGLGTDTQYF
len: 16; v_gene: TRBV28; d_gene: TRBD1; j_gene: TRBJ1-5; abundance: once; CDR3nt: TGTGCCAGCAGTTCAACCGGGACAGGGGGGTTACAGCCCCAGCATTTT; CDR3aa: CASSSTGTGGLQPQHF
len: 16; v_gene: TRBV28; d_gene: TRBD1; j_gene: TRBJ1-5; abundance: NA; CDR3nt: TGTGCCAGCAGCCCAACAGGACAGGGCTACAATCAGCCCCAGCATTTT; CDR3aa: CASSPTGQGYNQPQHF
len: 14; v_gene: TRBV18; d_gene: NA; j_gene: TRBJ2-2; abundance: NA; CDR3nt: TGTGCCAGCTCATCCCGGGAGAACACCGGGGAGCTGTTTTTT; CDR3aa: CASSSRENTGELFF
len: 16; v_gene: TRBV19; d_gene: TRBD1; j_gene: TRBJ1-6; abundance: NA; CDR3nt: TGTGCCAGTAGTATCACAGGGGGCTCCTATAATTCACCCCTCCACTTT; CDR3aa: CASSITGGSYNSPLHF
len: 16; v_gene: TRBV28; d_gene: TRBD2; j_gene: TRBJ2-7; abundance: NA; CDR3nt: TGTGCCAGCAGACCTATATCTAGCGGGCGCCACTACGAGCAGTACTTC; CDR3aa: CASRPISSGRHYEQYF
len: 13; v_gene: TRBV10-3; d_gene: TRBD1; j_gene: TRBJ2-7; abundance: NA; CDR3nt: TGTGCCATCAGGGGACAGGGATCCTACGAGCAGTACTTC; CDR3aa: CAIRGQGSYEQYF
len: 15; v_gene: TRBV6-1; d_gene: NA; j_gene: TRBJ1-2; abundance: NA; CDR3nt: TGTGCCAGCAGTGACGTGGGGCCTACTAACTATGGCTACACCTTC; CDR3aa: CASSDVGPTNYGYTF
len: 18; v_gene: TRBV10-1; d_gene: NA; j_gene: TRBJ2-7; abundance: NA; CDR3nt: TGCGCCAGCAGGGAGACTTCCCGGACAGGGAGGGCCTCCTACGAGCAGTACTTC; CDR3aa: CASRETSRTGRASYEQYF
len: 11; v_gene: TRBV5-6; d_gene: NA; j_gene: TRBJ1-1; abundance: NA; CDR3nt: TGTGCCAGCAGTCTTGGGAGGGAAGCTTTCTTT; CDR3aa: CASSLGREAFF
len: 14; v_gene: TRBV5-1; d_gene: NA; j_gene: TRBJ2-7; abundance: NA; CDR3nt: TGCGCCAGCAGCATGGAGGGGTTATCCTACGAGCAGTACTTC; CDR3aa: CASSMEGLSYEQYF
len: 12; v_gene: TRBV2; d_gene: TRBD1; j_gene: TRBJ2-1; abundance: NA; CDR3nt: TGTGCCAGCAGGGACAGGGGCGATGAGCAGTTCTTC; CDR3aa: CASRDRGDEQFF
len: 15; v_gene: TRBV18; d_gene: NA; j_gene: TRBJ2-4; abundance: NA; CDR3nt: TGTGCCAGCTCACCCTTCGGGGTATCCAAAAACATTCAGTACTTC; CDR3aa: CASSPFGVSKNIQYF
len: 14; v_gene: TRBV6-5; d_gene: TRBD2; j_gene: TRBJ2-1; abundance: once; CDR3nt: TGTGCCACAACCTTAATCGGGGGGGCCGATGAGCAGTTCTTC; CDR3aa: CATTLIGGADEQFF
len: 13; v_gene: TRBV19; d_gene: TRBD1; j_gene: TRBJ1-1; abundance: NA; CDR3nt: TGTGCCAGTAGAGACCGACAGGGACTGAATTCTTTCTTT; CDR3aa: CASRDRQGLNSFF
len: 14; v_gene: TRBV7-8; d_gene: NA; j_gene: TRBJ1-3; abundance: once; CDR3nt: TGTGCCAGCAGCTTACTACAGCCTGGAAACACCATATATTTT; CDR3aa: CASSLLQPGNTIYF
len: 11; v_gene: TRBV29-1; d_gene: NA; j_gene: TRBJ2-1; abundance: NA; CDR3nt: TGCAGCCGCAATTGCGATTATGAGCAGTTCTTC; CDR3aa: CSRNCDYEQFF
len: 16; v_gene: TRBV5-4; d_gene: TRBD2; j_gene: TRBJ2-3; abundance: NA; CDR3nt: TGTGCCAGCAGCCGACCTAGCGGGGGATACACAGATACGCAGTATTTT; CDR3aa: CASSRPSGGYTDTQYF
len: 15; v_gene: TRBV5-1; d_gene: TRBD1; j_gene: TRBJ1-2; abundance: NA; CDR3nt: TGCGCCAGCAGCTTGGGGGACAGGGGAAGTTTTGGCTACACCTTC; CDR3aa: CASSLGDRGSFGYTF
len: 15; v_gene: TRBV5-1; d_gene: TRBD1; j_gene: TRBJ1-2; abundance: NA; CDR3nt: TGCGCCAGCAGCTCCGGGACAGGTATTGGCTATGGCTACACCTTC; CDR3aa: CASSSGTGIGYGYTF
len: 13; v_gene: TRBV5-1; d_gene: NA; j_gene: TRBJ2-3; abundance: NA; CDR3nt: TGCGCCAGCAGCGGGGGGGCAAAAGATACGCAGTATTTT; CDR3aa: CASSGGAKDTQYF
len: 14; v_gene: TRBV5-1; d_gene: NA; j_gene: TRBJ2-3; abundance: NA; CDR3nt: TGCGCCAGCAGCTCCGAGGTCCCCACAGATACGCAGTATTTT; CDR3aa: CASSSEVPTDTQYF
len: 13; v_gene: TRBV5-1; d_gene: NA; j_gene: TRBJ1-1; abundance: NA; CDR3nt: TGCGCCAGCAAAGCCCAGGGGAGCACTGAAGCTTTCTTT; CDR3aa: CASKAQGSTEAFF
len: 16; v_gene: TRBV11-2; d_gene: TRBD2; j_gene: TRBJ2-3; abundance: NA; CDR3nt: TGTGCCAGCAGCCTTGGGGTTAGCGGGGGGTGGGATACGCAGTATTTT; CDR3aa: CASSLGVSGGWDTQYF
len: 15; v_gene: TRBV9; d_gene: TRBD2; j_gene: TRBJ2-7; abundance: NA; CDR3nt: TGTGCCAGCAGCGTCGGACTAGCGGGGGGTACAGAGCAGTACTTC; CDR3aa: CASSVGLAGGTEQYF
len: 12; v_gene: TRBV29-1; d_gene: TRBD2; j_gene: TRBJ2-7; abundance: NA; CDR3nt: TGCAGCGTTGATCAGCGGGGGGCCGAGCAGTACTTC; CDR3aa: CSVDQRGAEQYF
len: 17; v_gene: TRBV11-2; d_gene: NA; j_gene: TRBJ1-6; abundance: NA; CDR3nt: TGTGCCAGCGGGGACTACCGCAGAGGCTCTTTGAATTCACCCCTCCACTTT; CDR3aa: CASGDYRRGSLNSPLHF
len: 13; v_gene: TRBV2; d_gene: NA; j_gene: TRBJ2-3; abundance: NA; CDR3nt: TGTGCCAGCAACCGGGACACCACAGATACGCAGTATTTT; CDR3aa: CASNRDTTDTQYF
len: 15; v_gene: TRBV4-1; d_gene: NA; j_gene: TRBJ2-7; abundance: NA; CDR3nt: TGCGCCAGCAGCCAAGTGGGAGCTCGCTCCTACGAGCAGTACTTC; CDR3aa: CASSQVGARSYEQYF
len: 12; v_gene: TRBV28; d_gene: NA; j_gene: TRBJ1-6; abundance: NA; CDR3nt: TGTGCCAGCTCTAGAGCCAGTTCACCCCTCCACTTT; CDR3aa: CASSRASSPLHF
len: 13; v_gene: TRBV28; d_gene: NA; j_gene: TRBJ1-1; abundance: NA; CDR3nt: TGTGCCAGCACACATATGCGGGGCACTGAAGCTTTCTTT; CDR3aa: CASTHMRGTEAFF
len: 13; v_gene: TRBV2; d_gene: NA; j_gene: TRBJ2-7; abundance: NA; CDR3nt: TGTGCCACCTTCGCGGACGCGGGCAGCGAGCAGTACTTC; CDR3aa: CATFADAGSEQYF
len: 15; v_gene: TRBV21-1; d_gene: NA; j_gene: TRBJ2-6; abundance: few; CDR3nt: TGTGCCAGCAGCAACAGGGTTTCGGGGGCCAACGTCCTGACTTTC; CDR3aa: CASSNRVSGANVLTF
len: 14; v_gene: TRBV28; d_gene: TRBD1; j_gene: TRBJ1-2; abundance: NA; CDR3nt: TGTGCCAGCAGTTTCCTCGGACAGGGGCCTGGCTACACCTTC; CDR3aa: CASSFLGQGPGYTF
len: 16; v_gene: TRBV7-9; d_gene: NA; j_gene: TRBJ2-3; abundance: NA; CDR3nt: TGTGCCAGCAGCTCAACCAGTGCAGGGGGCACAGATACGCAGTATTTT; CDR3aa: CASSSTSAGGTDTQYF
len: 15; v_gene: TRBV5-1; d_gene: TRBD1; j_gene: TRBJ2-1; abundance: NA; CDR3nt: TGCGCCAGCAGCGGCCGGGACAGGGATGGCTATGAGCAGTTCTTC; CDR3aa: CASSGRDRDGYEQFF
len: 15; v_gene: TRBV5-8; d_gene: NA; j_gene: TRBJ1-2; abundance: few; CDR3nt: TGTGCCAGCAGCCCAATAGGGTATACGGGGTATGGCTACACCTTC; CDR3aa: CASSPIGYTGYGYTF